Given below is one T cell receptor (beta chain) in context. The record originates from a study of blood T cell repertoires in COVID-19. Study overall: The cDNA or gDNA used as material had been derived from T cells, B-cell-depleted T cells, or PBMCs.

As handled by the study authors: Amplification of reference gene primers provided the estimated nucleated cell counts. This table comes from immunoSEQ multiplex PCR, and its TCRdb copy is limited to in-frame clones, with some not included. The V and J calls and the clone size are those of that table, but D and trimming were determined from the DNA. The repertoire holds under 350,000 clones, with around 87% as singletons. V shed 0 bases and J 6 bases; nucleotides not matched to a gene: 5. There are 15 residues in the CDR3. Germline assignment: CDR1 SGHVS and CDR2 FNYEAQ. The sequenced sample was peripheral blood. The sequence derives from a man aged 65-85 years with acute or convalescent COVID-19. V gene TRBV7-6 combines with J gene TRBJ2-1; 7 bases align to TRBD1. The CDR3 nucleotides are TGTGCCAGCAGCTTAGCAGGGGGCGAATGCAATGAGCAGTTCTTC. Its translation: CASSLAGGECNEQFF.